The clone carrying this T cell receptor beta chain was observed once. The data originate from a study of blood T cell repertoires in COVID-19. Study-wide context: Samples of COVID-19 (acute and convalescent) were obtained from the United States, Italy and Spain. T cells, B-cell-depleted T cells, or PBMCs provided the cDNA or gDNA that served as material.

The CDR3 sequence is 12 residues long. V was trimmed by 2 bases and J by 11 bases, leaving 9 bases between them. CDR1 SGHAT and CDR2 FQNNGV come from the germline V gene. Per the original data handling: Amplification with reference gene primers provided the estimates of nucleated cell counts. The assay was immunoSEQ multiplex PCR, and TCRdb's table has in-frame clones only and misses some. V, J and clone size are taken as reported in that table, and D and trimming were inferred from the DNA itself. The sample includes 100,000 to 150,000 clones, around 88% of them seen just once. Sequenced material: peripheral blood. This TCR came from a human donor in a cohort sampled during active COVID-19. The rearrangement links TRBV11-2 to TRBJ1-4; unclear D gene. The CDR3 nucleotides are TGTGCCAGCAGCTTAACAGTAAAGAAACTGTTTTTT. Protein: CASSLTVKKLFF.